This record covers a single TCR beta chain. No antigen is known for it. No base quality information exists; no much larger clone differs at one position. The CDR3 regions of human TCRbeta chains were analyzed by immunosequencing. For the original study's pipeline: Repertoire TCRs were checked for matches against a reference library of SARS-CoV-2-specific TCRs that had been generated using the MIRA antigen-specificity platform. Breadth was defined as the fraction of unique TCRs that were SARS-CoV-2-associated. Depth was defined as the fraction of total T cells that were SARS-CoV-2-associated. Using the MIRA data, each spike-specific TCR was mapped to the spike region that the TCR reacts to and placed in a CD4 or CD8 class. Log10-transformed breadth and depth values were compared by one-way ANOVA with Sidak's multiple comparisons tests. What TCRdb holds here is the immuneACCESS table cut down to in-frame rearrangements. Part of the clones is not present; checked against another copy, under half of the missing clones reflect an unresolved V gene, and the others are unexplained. V, J and clone size were drawn from that table, and D and trimming were deduced from the DNA. Counted in this sample were about 14,000 clones; more than 80% of them appeared once. The top ten hold approximately 39% of the sample.

This specimen's time point label, per the study, means: about 28 days (+/-7) after the second vaccine dose. AZD1222 recipients with second doses at about 4 weeks or about 12 weeks were pooled, because spike-specific TCR depth and breadth did not differ between schedules. Vaccinee samples were obtained from the UK trials COV001 and COV002, which included a single-blind randomized controlled phase 2/3 trial of AZD1222 (ChAdOx1 nCoV-19) in healthy adults. Trial participant PBMC samples were collected at day 0 and day 28 after the second dose for TCRbeta chain sequencing. These data come from a study of T cell responses to AZD1222 COVID-19 vaccine (dated by TCRdb to about 2021). Regarding the study in general: TCR sequencing was performed for 230 to 250 trial participants, of whom about 200 were given two doses of AZD1222 and approximately 25 were given two doses of MenACWY control vaccine. Enrollment into the trials was organized by age into subgroups of 18-55, 56-69 and 70-plus years, and those subgroups contained approximately 160, 26 and 62 TCR-sequenced participants, respectively. Overall study outcomes, separate from this receptor: The vaccine-associated CD4 TCRs covered the entire spike protein, and the dominant responses fell in regions 160-218 and 743-854. Conclusions about previously exposed vaccinees were limited because only five to seven AZD1222 recipients were SARS-CoV-2 seropositive at baseline. The 56-69-year group was small, and its depth increase did not reach significance, likely because of low power. Because no samples from the day 14 peak response were available, repertoires could be characterized only after the peak T cell response. Reportedly, almost half of the unique spike-specific TCRs recognized epitopes lying outside the regions that are mutated in the B.1.351 and B.1.1.7 variants. A significant rise in spike-specific TCR breadth and depth was observed after two AZD1222 doses relative to day 0 and relative to MenACWY recipients. Participants were mostly white British, with more females than males. The authors suggested clonal diversity may have been underestimated.

In the germline V gene, CDR1 corresponds to SGHAT and CDR2 to FQNNGV. Deletion took 1 base off V and 4 bases off J, with a span of 11 bases between the germline ends. There are 14 amino acids in the CDR3, from cysteine to phenylalanine inclusive. Of the read, only the CDR3 DNA is kept; its 42 bases are in frame from base 1. The sequence is built from TRBV11-2 and TRBJ2-7; the D region possibly corresponds to TRBD1 (6 bases align). Sequences were derived from peripheral blood, sampled 28 days after the second AZD1222 dose. The origin of this receptor is an adult who received the AZD1222 COVID-19 vaccine. CDR3 protein: CASSLVPRGYEQYF. The nucleotide sequence is given as TGTGCCAGCAGCTTAGTCCCCAGGGGTTACGAGCAGTACTTC.